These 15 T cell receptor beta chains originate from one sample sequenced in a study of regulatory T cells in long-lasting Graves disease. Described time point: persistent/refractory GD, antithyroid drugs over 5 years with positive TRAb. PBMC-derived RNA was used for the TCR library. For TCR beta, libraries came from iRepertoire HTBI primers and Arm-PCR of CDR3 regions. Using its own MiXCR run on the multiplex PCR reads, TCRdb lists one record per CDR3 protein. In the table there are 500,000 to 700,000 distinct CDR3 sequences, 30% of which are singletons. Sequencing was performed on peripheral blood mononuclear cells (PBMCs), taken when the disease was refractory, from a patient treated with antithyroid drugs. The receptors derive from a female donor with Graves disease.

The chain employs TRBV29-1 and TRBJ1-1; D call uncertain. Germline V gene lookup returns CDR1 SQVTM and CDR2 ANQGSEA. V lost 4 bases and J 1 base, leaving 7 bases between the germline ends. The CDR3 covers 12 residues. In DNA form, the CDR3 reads TGCAGCGTTGCACCAGGGAACACTGAAGCTTTCTTT. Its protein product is CSVAPGNTEAFF.

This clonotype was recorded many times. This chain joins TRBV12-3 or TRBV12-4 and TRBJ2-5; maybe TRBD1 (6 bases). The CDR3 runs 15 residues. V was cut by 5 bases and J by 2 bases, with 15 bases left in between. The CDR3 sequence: CASSQTWTVQETQYF. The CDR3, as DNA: TGTGCCAGCAGTCAAACCTGGACAGTTCAAGAGACCCAGTACTTC.

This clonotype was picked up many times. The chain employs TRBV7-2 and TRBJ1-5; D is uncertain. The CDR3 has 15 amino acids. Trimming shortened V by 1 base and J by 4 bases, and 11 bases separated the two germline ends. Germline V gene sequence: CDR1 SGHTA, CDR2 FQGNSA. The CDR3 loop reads CASSLGVSGNQPQHF. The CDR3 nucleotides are TGTGCCAGCAGCTTAGGGGTGAGTGGAAATCAGCCCCAGCATTTT.

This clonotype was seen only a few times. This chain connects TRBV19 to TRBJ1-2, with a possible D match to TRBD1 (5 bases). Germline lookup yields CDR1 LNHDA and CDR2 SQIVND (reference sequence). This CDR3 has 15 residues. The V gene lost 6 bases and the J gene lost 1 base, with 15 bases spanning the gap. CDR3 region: CASSKTEPINYGYTF. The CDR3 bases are TGTGCCAGTAGCAAGACAGAGCCTATTAACTATGGCTACACCTTC.

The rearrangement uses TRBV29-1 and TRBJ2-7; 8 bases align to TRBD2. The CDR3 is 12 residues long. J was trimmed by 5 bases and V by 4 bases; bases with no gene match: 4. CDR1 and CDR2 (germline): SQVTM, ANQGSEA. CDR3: CSVARGDNEQYF. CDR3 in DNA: TGCAGCGTTGCGCGGGGGGATAACGAGCAGTACTTC.

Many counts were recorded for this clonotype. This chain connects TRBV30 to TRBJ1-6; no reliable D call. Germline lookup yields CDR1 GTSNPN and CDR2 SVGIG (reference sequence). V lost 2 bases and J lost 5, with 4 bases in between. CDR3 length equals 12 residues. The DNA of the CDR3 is TGTGCCTGGAGTCTGAATAATTCACCCCTCCACTTT. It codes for CAWSLNNSPLHF.

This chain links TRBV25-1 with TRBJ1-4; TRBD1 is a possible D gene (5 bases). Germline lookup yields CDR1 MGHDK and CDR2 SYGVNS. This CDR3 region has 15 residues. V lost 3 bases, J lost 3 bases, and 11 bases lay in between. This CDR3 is CASSENRQSNEKLFF. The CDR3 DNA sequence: TGTGCCAGCAGTGAGAACCGACAGTCTAATGAAAAACTGTTTTTT.

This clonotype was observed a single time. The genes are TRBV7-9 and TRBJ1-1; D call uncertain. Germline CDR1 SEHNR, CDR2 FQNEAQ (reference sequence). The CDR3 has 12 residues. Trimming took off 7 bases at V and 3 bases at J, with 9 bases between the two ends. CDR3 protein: CASTPDYTEAFF. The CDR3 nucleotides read TGTGCCAGCACCCCGGATTACACTGAAGCTTTCTTT.

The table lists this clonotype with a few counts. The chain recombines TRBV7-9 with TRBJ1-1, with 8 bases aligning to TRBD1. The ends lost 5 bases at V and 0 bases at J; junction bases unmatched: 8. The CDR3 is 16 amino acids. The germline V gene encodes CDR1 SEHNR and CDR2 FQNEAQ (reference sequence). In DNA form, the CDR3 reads TGTGCCAGCAGCCGGGAGGGGACAGGACTGAACACTGAAGCTTTCTTT. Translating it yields CASSREGTGLNTEAFF.

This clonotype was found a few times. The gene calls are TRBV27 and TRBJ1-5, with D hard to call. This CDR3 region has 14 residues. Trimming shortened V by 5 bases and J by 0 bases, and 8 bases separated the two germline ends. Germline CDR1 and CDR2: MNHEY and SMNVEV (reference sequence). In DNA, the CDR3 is TGTGCCAGCAGTCCCCCGGATAGCAATCAGCCCCAGCATTTT. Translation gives CASSPPDSNQPQHF.

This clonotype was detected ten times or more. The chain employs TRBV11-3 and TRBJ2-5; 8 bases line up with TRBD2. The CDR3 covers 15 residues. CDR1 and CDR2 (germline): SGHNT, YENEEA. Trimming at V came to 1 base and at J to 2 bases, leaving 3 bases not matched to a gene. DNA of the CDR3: TGTGCCAGCAGCTTAGGGGCTAGCGGGCAAGAGACCCAGTACTTC. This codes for CASSLGASGQETQYF.

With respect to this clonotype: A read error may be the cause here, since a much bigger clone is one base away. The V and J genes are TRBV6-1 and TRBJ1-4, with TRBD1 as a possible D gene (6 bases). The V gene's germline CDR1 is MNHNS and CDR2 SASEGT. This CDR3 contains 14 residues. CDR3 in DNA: TGTGCCAGCGGTGAAGGGGGGCTCAACGAAAAACTGTTTTTT. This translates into CASGEGGLNEKLFF.

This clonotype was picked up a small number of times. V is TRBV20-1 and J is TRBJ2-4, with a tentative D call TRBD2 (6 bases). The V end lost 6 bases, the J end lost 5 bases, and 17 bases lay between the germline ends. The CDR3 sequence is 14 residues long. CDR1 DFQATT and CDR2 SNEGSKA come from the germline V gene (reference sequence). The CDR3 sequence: CSAPSPGVENIQYF. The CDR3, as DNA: TGCAGTGCGCCGTCACCGGGAGTGGAAAACATTCAGTACTTC.

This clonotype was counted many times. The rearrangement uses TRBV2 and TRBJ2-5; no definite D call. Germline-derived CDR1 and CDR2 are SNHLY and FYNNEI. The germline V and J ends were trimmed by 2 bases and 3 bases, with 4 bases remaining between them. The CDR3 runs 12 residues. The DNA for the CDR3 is TGTGCCAGCAGTGAACGGGAAGAGACCCAGTACTTC. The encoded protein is CASSEREETQYF.

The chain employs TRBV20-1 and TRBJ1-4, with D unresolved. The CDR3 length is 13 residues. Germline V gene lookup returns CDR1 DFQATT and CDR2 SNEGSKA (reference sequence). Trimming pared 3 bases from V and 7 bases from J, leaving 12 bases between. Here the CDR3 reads CSASRGLGEKLFF. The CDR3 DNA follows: TGCAGTGCTAGTAGAGGGTTGGGTGAAAAACTGTTTTTT.